What follows is one T cell receptor beta chain and its context. This sample was included in a study of blood T cells in healthy people across ages. A J-beta primer mix and a sample-barcoded 5' primer were used in a second PCR of about 7 to 12 cycles. Each CDR3 protein is one row after TCRdb ran MiXCR on the 5' RACE reads. The data show about 750,000 distinct CDR3 sequences, roughly 50% seen once. Deletions cut 6 bases from V and 7 bases from J, with 10 bases between. Germline lookup yields CDR1 MNHNY and CDR2 SVGAGI (reference sequence). The CDR3 loop spans 12 amino acids. The specimen was blood. The V call is TRBV6-6, the J call TRBJ2-4; D is uncertain. The receptor was derived from a man older than 75 in good health. CDR3 bases: TGTGCCAGCAGCCGAGACCAGAACATTCAGTACTTC. Encoded protein: CASSRDQNIQYF.